This TCR beta chain was retrieved from a study of T cells after yellow fever vaccination. V shed 5 bases and J 2 bases; nucleotides not matched to a gene: 6. CDR3 length equals 16 residues. In germline, CDR1 is MNHEY, CDR2 SMNVEV (reference sequence). In making TCR cDNA, 5'RACE template switching added a universal primer site and UMIs to it. One entry per CDR3 protein results from TCRdb running MiXCR on the 5' RACE reads. The sample contains 96,000 or so distinct CDR3 sequences, roughly 9% of which appear only once. The TCR was taken from a young man who received the YFV17D yellow fever vaccine. Sequencing was performed on CD8+ T cells not binding an NS4B(214-222) dextramer, sorted from PBMCs, taken about 2 weeks after the first yellow fever vaccination. V is TRBV27 and J is TRBJ2-2; 9 bases line up with TRBD1. The CDR3 nucleotides read TGTGCCAGCAGTCCTCGGGACAGGGAAAACACCGGGGAGCTGTTTTTT. This encodes CASSPRDRENTGELFF.